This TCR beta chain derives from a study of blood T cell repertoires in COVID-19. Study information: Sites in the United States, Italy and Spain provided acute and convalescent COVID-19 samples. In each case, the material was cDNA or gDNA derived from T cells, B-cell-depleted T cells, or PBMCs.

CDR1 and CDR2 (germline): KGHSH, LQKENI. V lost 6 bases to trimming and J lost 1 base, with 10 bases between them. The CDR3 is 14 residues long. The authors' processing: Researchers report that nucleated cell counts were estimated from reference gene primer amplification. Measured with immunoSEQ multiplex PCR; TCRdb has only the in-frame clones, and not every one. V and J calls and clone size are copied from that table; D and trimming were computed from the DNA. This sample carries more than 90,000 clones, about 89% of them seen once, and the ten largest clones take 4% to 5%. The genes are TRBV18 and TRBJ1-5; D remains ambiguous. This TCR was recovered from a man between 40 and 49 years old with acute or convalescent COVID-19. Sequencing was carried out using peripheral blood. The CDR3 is CASSNSGSNQPQHF. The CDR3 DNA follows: TGTGCCAGCTCTAACAGCGGGAGCAATCAGCCCCAGCATTTT.